This record concerns one TCR beta chain sequence. Its antigen remains unidentified. No base-level quality is on record; no much larger clone is a single base apart. The CDR3 regions of human TCRbeta chains were subjected to immunosequencing. Regarding the original processing steps: TCRs in the repertoires were compared against a reference library of SARS-CoV-2-specific TCRs that had been generated with the MIRA antigen-specificity platform. Breadth was defined as the fraction of unique TCRs that were SARS-CoV-2-associated. Depth was defined as the fraction of total T cells that were SARS-CoV-2-associated. Using the MIRA data, each spike-specific TCR was assigned both to the spike region to which the TCR was reactive and to a CD4 or CD8 class. Log10-transformed breadth and depth values were compared by one-way ANOVA with Sidak's multiple comparisons tests. What TCRdb holds here is the immuneACCESS table cut down to in-frame rearrangements. Part of the clones is not present; checked against another copy, under half of the missing clones reflect an unresolved V gene, and the others are unexplained. That table is the source of V, J and clone size, and D and trimming were worked out from the DNA. A total of some 120,000 clones appear in this sample, 65% to 90% of them only once. 25% to 35% of the sample belongs to the ten largest clones.

These data come from a study of T cell responses to AZD1222 COVID-19 vaccine (dated by TCRdb to the early 2020s). Describing the broader study: TCR sequencing was performed for roughly 250 trial participants, of whom approximately 200 were given two doses of AZD1222 and around 25 were given two doses of MenACWY control vaccine. Trial participants were enrolled by age into 18-55, 56-69 and 70-plus year subgroups, with about 150, 28 and 57 TCR-sequenced participants respectively.

The investigation overall reported the following: The 56-69-year group was small, and its depth increase did not reach significance, likely because of low power. Because no day 14 peak-response samples were available, repertoires were characterized only after the peak T cell response. Conclusions about previously exposed vaccinees were limited because only six AZD1222 recipients were SARS-CoV-2 seropositive at baseline. CD4 TCRs associated with the vaccine covered the entire spike protein, and the dominant responses were in regions 160-218 and 743-854. Most participants were white British and females outnumbered males, and the authors suggested that clonal diversity may have been underestimated. Reportedly, close to half of the unique spike-specific TCRs recognized epitopes lying outside the regions that are mutated in the B.1.351 and B.1.1.7 variants. Spike-specific TCR breadth and depth rose significantly after two AZD1222 doses compared with day 0 and with MenACWY recipients.

At the junction V is shortened by 0 bases and J by 7 bases, with 7 bases in between. CDR1 and CDR2 are read off the germline V gene as MRHNA and SNTAGT. Inclusive of the bounding cysteine and phenylalanine, the CDR3 is 14 residues long. Of the read, only the CDR3 DNA is kept; its 42 bases are in frame from base 1. What this sample's time point label stands for: about 28 days (+/-7) after the second vaccine dose. Because spike-specific TCR depth and breadth did not differ between the two schedules, AZD1222 recipients who got a second dose at roughly 4 weeks were pooled with those who got a second dose at roughly 12 weeks. The vaccinee samples were drawn from two UK trials, COV001 and COV002, one of which was a single-blind randomized controlled phase 2/3 trial testing AZD1222 (ChAdOx1 nCoV-19) in healthy adults. For TCRbeta chain sequencing, PBMC samples were collected from trial participants at day 0 and at day 28 after the second dose.

Material: peripheral blood, obtained 28 days after the second AZD1222 dose. This receptor was taken from an adult who received the AZD1222 COVID-19 vaccine. The chain employs TRBV6-4 and TRBJ1-6; no confident D gene assignment can be made. Here is the DNA: TGTGCCAGCAGTGACTCGTTCGGGAATTCACCCCTCCACTTT. This translates into CASSDSFGNSPLHF.